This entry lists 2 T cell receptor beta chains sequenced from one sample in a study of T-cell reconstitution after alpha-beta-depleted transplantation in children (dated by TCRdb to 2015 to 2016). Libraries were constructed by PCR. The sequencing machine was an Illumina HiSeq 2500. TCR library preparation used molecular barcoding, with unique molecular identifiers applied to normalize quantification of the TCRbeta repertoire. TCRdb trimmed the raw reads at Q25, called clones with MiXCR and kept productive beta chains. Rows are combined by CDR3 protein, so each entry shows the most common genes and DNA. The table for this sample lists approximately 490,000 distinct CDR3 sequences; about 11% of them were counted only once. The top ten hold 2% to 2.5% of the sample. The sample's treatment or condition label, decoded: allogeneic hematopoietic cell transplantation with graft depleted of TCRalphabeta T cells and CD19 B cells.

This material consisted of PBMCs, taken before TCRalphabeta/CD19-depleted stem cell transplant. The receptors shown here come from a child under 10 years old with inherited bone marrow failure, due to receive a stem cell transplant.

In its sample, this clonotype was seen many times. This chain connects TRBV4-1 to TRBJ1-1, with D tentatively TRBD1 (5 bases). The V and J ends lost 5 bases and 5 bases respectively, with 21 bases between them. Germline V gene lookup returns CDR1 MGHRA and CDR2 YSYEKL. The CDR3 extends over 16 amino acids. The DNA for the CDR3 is TGCGCCAGCAGCTTCGGTGTCGGACGGGGGAGAACTGAAGCTTTCTTT. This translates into CASSFGVGRGRTEAFF.

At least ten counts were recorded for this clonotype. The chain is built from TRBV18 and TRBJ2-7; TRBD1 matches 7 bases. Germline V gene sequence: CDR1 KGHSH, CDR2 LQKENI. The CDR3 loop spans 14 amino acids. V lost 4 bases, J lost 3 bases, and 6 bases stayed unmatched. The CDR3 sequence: CASSQNRGDYEQYF. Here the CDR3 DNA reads TGTGCCAGCTCACAAAACAGGGGAGACTACGAGCAGTACTTC.